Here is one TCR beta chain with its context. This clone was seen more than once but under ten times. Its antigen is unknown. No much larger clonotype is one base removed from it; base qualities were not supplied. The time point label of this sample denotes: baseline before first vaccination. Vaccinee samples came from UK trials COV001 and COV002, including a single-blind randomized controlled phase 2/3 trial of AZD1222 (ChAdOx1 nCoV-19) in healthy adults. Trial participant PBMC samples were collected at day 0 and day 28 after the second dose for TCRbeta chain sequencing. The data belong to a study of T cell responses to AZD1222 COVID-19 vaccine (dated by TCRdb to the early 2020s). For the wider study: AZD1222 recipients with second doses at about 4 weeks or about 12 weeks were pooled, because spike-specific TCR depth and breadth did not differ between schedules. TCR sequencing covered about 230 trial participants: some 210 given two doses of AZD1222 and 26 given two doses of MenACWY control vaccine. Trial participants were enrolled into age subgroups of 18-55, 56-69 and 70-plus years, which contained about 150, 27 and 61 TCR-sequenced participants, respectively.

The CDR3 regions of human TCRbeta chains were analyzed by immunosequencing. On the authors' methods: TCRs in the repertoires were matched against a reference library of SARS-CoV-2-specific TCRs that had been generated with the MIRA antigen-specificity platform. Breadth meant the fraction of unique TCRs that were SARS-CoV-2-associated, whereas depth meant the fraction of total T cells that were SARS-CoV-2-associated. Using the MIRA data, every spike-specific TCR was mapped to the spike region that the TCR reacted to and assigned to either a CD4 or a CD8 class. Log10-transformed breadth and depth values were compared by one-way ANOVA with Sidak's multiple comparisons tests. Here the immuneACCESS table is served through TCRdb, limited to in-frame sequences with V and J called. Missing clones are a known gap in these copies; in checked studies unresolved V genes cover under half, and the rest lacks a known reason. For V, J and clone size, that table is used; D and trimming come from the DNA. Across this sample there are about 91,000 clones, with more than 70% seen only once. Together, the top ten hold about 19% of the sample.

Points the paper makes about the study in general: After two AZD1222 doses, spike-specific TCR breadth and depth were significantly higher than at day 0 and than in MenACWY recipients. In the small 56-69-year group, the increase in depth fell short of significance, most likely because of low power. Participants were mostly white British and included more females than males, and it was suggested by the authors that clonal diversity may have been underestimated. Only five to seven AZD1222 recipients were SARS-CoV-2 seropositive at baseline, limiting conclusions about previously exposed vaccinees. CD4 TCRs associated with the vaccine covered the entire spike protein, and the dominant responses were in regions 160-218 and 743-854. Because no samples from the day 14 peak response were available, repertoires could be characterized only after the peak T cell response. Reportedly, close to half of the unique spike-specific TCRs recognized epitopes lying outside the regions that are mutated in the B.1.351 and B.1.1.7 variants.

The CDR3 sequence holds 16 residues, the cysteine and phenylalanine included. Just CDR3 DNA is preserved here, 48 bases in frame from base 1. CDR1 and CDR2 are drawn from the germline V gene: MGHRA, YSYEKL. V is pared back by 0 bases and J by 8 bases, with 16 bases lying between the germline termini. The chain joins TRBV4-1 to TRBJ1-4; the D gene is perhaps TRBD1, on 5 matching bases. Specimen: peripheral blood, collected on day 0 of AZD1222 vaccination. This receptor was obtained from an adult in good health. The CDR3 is CASSQDASQGREKLFF. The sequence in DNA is TGCGCCAGCAGCCAAGACGCTTCTCAGGGAAGAGAAAAACTGTTTTTT.